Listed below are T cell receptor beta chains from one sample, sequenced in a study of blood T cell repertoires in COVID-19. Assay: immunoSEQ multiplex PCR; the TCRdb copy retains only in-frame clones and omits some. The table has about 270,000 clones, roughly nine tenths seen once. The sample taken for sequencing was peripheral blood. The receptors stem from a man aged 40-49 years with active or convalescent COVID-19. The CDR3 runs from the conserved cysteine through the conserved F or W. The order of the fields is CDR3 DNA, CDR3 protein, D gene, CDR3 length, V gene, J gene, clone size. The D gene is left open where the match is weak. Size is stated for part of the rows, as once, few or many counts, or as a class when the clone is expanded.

TGTGCCAGTAGTATCGGGGGGGCTGGCCTCCTCTCCTACAATGAGCAGTTCTTC	CASSIGGAGLLSYNEQFF	TRBD2	18	TRBV19	TRBJ2-1	once
TGTGCCAGCAGCCCCAGGAGGAGCGGGGGGTTCTACGAGCAGTACTTC	CASSPRRSGGFYEQYF	TRBD2	16	TRBV11-2	TRBJ2-7	NA
TGTGCCAGCAGTTACGGCCGAGCGGGAGTGTCAGATACGCAGTATTTT	CASSYGRAGVSDTQYF	TRBD2	16	TRBV6-5	TRBJ2-3	once
TGTGCCACCAGTGATTTGGAGGGGGCCCCCGGGGAGCTGTTTTTT	CATSDLEGAPGELFF	TRBD1	15	TRBV24-1	TRBJ2-2	NA
TGTGCCAGCAGCTCTGAGGACAGGGGAGTTGAGACCCAGTACTTC	CASSSEDRGVETQYF	TRBD1	15	TRBV7-9	TRBJ2-5	NA
TGTGCCAGCAGTGCAGAGGGACAGGGGGCCTCCTACAATGAGCAGTTCTTC	CASSAEGQGASYNEQFF	TRBD1	17	TRBV13	TRBJ2-1	NA
TGCGCCAGCAGCCCCCGGGACAGGGGAACAACAGATACGCAGTATTTT	CASSPRDRGTTDTQYF	TRBD1	16	TRBV4-1	TRBJ2-3	NA
TGTGCCAGCAGTTTCAAGGGGGTAGTCTATGGCTACACCTTC	CASSFKGVVYGYTF	NA	14	TRBV28	TRBJ1-2	NA
TGCGCCAGCAGCGAGACAGGGTCTGGGGCCAACGTCCTGACTTTC	CASSETGSGANVLTF	TRBD1	15	TRBV5-1	TRBJ2-6	NA
TGCAGCGTTGACAGACAGGGGGACGATCTAGATACGCAGTATTTT	CSVDRQGDDLDTQYF	TRBD1	15	TRBV29-1	TRBJ2-3	NA
TGCGCCAGCAGCCGAGCTGGGACAGGGGGCCTCCATGAGCAGTTCTTC	CASSRAGTGGLHEQFF	TRBD1	16	TRBV4-1	TRBJ2-1	NA
TGTGCCAGCAGTCAACAGCAGCTTAGCAATCAGCCCCAGCATTTT	CASSQQQLSNQPQHF	NA	15	TRBV28	TRBJ1-5	NA
TGTGCCACCAGTGATGGTGAGAACACCATATATTTT	CATSDGENTIYF	NA	12	TRBV24-1	TRBJ1-3	NA
TGTGCCAGCAGCTTAGATTCCTTGGGCGGGGCCAACGTCCTGACTTTC	CASSLDSLGGANVLTF	NA	16	TRBV11-3	TRBJ2-6	once
TGTGCCAGTACGAGAGAGGTTGGGACAGGGAGTTCACCCCTCCACTTT	CASTREVGTGSSPLHF	TRBD1	16	TRBV19	TRBJ1-6	few
TGTGCCAGCAGCAACGCTCCCCGGGACAGGCACTTCTCTGGGGCCAACGTCCTGACTTTC	CASSNAPRDRHFSGANVLTF	NA	20	TRBV21-1	TRBJ2-6	NA
TGCGCCAGCAGCTACGGGACGGGGGACTACGAGCAGTACTTC	CASSYGTGDYEQYF	NA	14	TRBV5-1	TRBJ2-7	NA
TGTGCCAGCAGCCCCCTAGACAGGGTAAACTACGAGCAGTACTTC	CASSPLDRVNYEQYF	TRBD1	15	TRBV3-1/TRBV3-2	TRBJ2-7	NA
TGTGCCAGCAGCCAAGATCTGGACAGGGGGCGAGATGGCTACACCTTC	CASSQDLDRGRDGYTF	TRBD1	16	TRBV4-2	TRBJ1-2	NA
TGTGCCAGCAGCCAGGAAGTATTTTCAGATACGCAGTATTTT	CASSQEVFSDTQYF	NA	14	TRBV7-2	TRBJ2-3	NA
TGTGCCAGCAGTGATACAGGTAGCAATCAGCCCCAGCATTTT	CASSDTGSNQPQHF	NA	14	TRBV6-1	TRBJ1-5	few
TGTGCCAGCAGCCCCGGACAGGGAGATTCACCCCTCCACTTT	CASSPGQGDSPLHF	TRBD1	14	TRBV7-9	TRBJ1-6	NA
TGTGCCACTTCAGGGCCCCACGGGGAGCTGTTTTTT	CATSGPHGELFF	NA	12	TRBV6-4	TRBJ2-2	once
TGTGCCAGCAGTTCCCTTTCAACTAATGAAAAACTGTTTTTT	CASSSLSTNEKLFF	NA	14	TRBV27	TRBJ1-4	NA
TGTGCCAGCAGTTTTCTGACAACTTATGGCTACACCTTC	CASSFLTTYGYTF	NA	13	TRBV12-3/TRBV12-4	TRBJ1-2	NA
TGTGCCAGCAGTACGGGACTAACGAACACCGGGGAGCTGTTTTTT	CASSTGLTNTGELFF	TRBD2	15	TRBV6-5	TRBJ2-2	NA
TGTGCCAGCAGTCCTCTAGCGGCTCGGGATACGCAGTATTTT	CASSPLAARDTQYF	TRBD2	14	TRBV27	TRBJ2-3	NA
TGTGCCAGCAGCTTAGGACTAGCGGCGACAGATACGCAGTATTTT	CASSLGLAATDTQYF	TRBD2	15	TRBV11-2	TRBJ2-3	NA
TGTGCCAGCTGGAGGAGGGACACTGAAGCTTTCTTT	CASWRRDTEAFF	NA	12	TRBV27	TRBJ1-1	NA
TGTGCCAGCTCACCACAAGGGACAGGGTACTCTGGAAACACCATATATTTT	CASSPQGTGYSGNTIYF	TRBD1	17	TRBV18	TRBJ1-3	once
TGCAGCGGGATAGCTCTGGGGCGCCGGAACACCATATATTTT	CSGIALGRRNTIYF	NA	14	TRBV29-1	TRBJ1-3	NA
TGTGCCAGCAGTTCCCAGGGGGGCTCCTACAATGAGCAGTTCTTC	CASSSQGGSYNEQFF	NA	15	TRBV6-5	TRBJ2-1	NA
TGCGCCAGCAGCTCCTCGGGACAGGGGGCGATTGGGACCCAGTACTTC	CASSSSGQGAIGTQYF	TRBD1	16	TRBV5-1	TRBJ2-5	NA
TGTGCCACCGGTTGGACTGGATATTTCAATGAGCAGTTCTTC	CATGWTGYFNEQFF	NA	14	TRBV15	TRBJ2-1	NA
TGTGCCAGCAGCAAATCGACAGGGGAAGGGAGCGGTGAAAAACTGTTTTTT	CASSKSTGEGSGEKLFF	TRBD1	17	TRBV7-9	TRBJ1-4	NA
TGCGCCAGCACCCCGGACAGGGGGAGCTCACCCCTCCACTTT	CASTPDRGSSPLHF	TRBD1	14	TRBV5-1	TRBJ1-6	NA
TGCGCCAGCAGCAGGGACAGGGGGACCGGGGAGCTGTTTTTT	CASSRDRGTGELFF	TRBD1	14	TRBV5-1	TRBJ2-2	few
TGTGCCACCGCCCCGGGACAGGATAATTCACCCCTCCACTTT	CATAPGQDNSPLHF	TRBD1	14	TRBV2	TRBJ1-6	NA
TGCGCCAGCAGCCCCCCGCGGGGTGAAGCTTTCTTT	CASSPPRGEAFF	NA	12	TRBV5-1	TRBJ1-1	NA
TGTGCAAGTCGCGGACTAGCGGGTTTGCCCACCGGGGAGCTGTTTTTT	CASRGLAGLPTGELFF	NA	16	TRBV12-2	TRBJ2-2	NA
TGTGCCTCAGGCGGGCCCCAAGAGACCCAGTACTTC	CASGGPQETQYF	NA	12	TRBV9	TRBJ2-5	NA
TGTGCCAGCAGCCAAGGGGCGGGGGTGTACAATGAGCAGTTCTTC	CASSQGAGVYNEQFF	TRBD2	15	TRBV4-2	TRBJ2-1	NA
TGTGCCAGCATCCAAGGAGCGGGACAGGAGAACACCGGGGAGCTGTTTTTT	CASIQGAGQENTGELFF	NA	17	TRBV2	TRBJ2-2	few
TGTGCCAGCAGTGAAGGTACAGAAGATGGCTACACCTTC	CASSEGTEDGYTF	NA	13	TRBV6-1	TRBJ1-2	NA
TGTGCCAGCAGCTTAAATACAGTCACAGATACGCAGTATTTT	CASSLNTVTDTQYF	NA	14	TRBV11-3	TRBJ2-3	NA
TGTGCCAGCAGCTCCGAGGCTCAGGGGGCATCCTACGAGCAGTACTTC	CASSSEAQGASYEQYF	TRBD1	16	TRBV5-5	TRBJ2-7	NA
TGTGCCATCAGGGTAACATCCTCTGGAAACACCATATATTTT	CAIRVTSSGNTIYF	NA	14	TRBV10-3	TRBJ1-3	NA
TGTGCCAGCTCGCTCGGGGGGGAGGGCCTCTACGAGCAGTACTTC	CASSLGGEGLYEQYF	TRBD2	15	TRBV18	TRBJ2-7	NA
TGTGCCAGCAGGTCCAGGGCCGACTCCTACGAGCAGTACTTC	CASRSRADSYEQYF	NA	14	TRBV11-1	TRBJ2-7	NA
TGTGCCAGTAGCACCCGGGACAGGGTCAATCAGCCCCAGCATTTT	CASSTRDRVNQPQHF	TRBD1	15	TRBV19	TRBJ1-5	NA
TGTGCCAGCAGTTCAGTAGCGGGACAAGGGGACGAGCAGTACTTC	CASSSVAGQGDEQYF	TRBD2	15	TRBV2	TRBJ2-7	NA
TGTGCCAGCAGGGGGCGGATGCGCGGCTACACCTTC	CASRGRMRGYTF	TRBD1	12	TRBV19	TRBJ1-2	NA
TGCAGTGCTTCACACCAGGATACGCAGTATTTT	CSASHQDTQYF	NA	11	TRBV20-1	TRBJ2-3	NA
TGTGCCTGGAGAAAAGCGGGGGCCAACACCGGGGAGCTGTTTTTT	CAWRKAGANTGELFF	TRBD2	15	TRBV30	TRBJ2-2	once